Listed below are T cell receptor beta chains from one sample, sequenced in a study of T-cell memory formation after mild COVID-19. One entry per CDR3 protein, called by TCRdb with MiXCR from the 5' RACE reads. The sample records 95,000 to 120,000 distinct CDR3 sequences, roughly a sixth being singletons. Input material: PBMCs or a T cell subset sorted from them (not recorded which). The receptor set was obtained from a man between 18 and 35 years old who had mild COVID-19 (a few samples of this study predate the infection). Cell type and time point are not known. The CDR3 runs from the conserved cysteine through the conserved F or W. The order of the fields is D gene, clone size, V gene, J gene, CDR3 DNA, CDR3 protein. A D gene is named only where the DNA matches it firmly. Only some rows state a clone size, as once, few, many or a class for expanded clones.

-,-,TRBV6-2/TRBV6-3,TRBJ1-5,TGTGCCAGCAGGGACGGGGGTTTTGATCAGCCCCAGCATTTT,CASRDGGFDQPQHF
TRBD1,-,TRBV5-1,TRBJ1-5,TGCGCCAGCAGCTTGGCGGGGACAGGGGAACAGCCCCAGCATTTT,CASSLAGTGEQPQHF
TRBD1,-,TRBV3-1,TRBJ1-6,TGTGCCAGCAGCGGGACAGGGGGCAGTTCACCCCTCCACTTT,CASSGTGGSSPLHF
-,-,TRBV7-6,TRBJ2-3,TGTGCCAGCAGCTTACCCTCAGGGGCCTTAACGGATACGCAGTATTTT,CASSLPSGALTDTQYF
-,many,TRBV30,TRBJ2-5,TGTGCCTGGAGAGCGGCAGCCCAAGAGACCCAGTACTTC,CAWRAAAQETQYF
-,few,TRBV10-3,TRBJ2-2,TGTGCCATCAAGGGGGGGCCGGGAGCGACCGGGGAGCTGTTTTTT,CAIKGGPGATGELFF
TRBD1,-,TRBV27,TRBJ1-2,TGTGCCAGCAGTTTATCTAACAGGGGCTATGGCTACACCTTC,CASSLSNRGYGYTF
TRBD1,few,TRBV10-3,TRBJ2-5,TGTGCCATCAGACTGGACAGGGTAGGAGAGACCCAGTACTTC,CAIRLDRVGETQYF
TRBD1,-,TRBV4-1,TRBJ1-2,TGCGCCAGCAGCCAAGCGACTACAGGGGGCCCCTATGGCTACACCTTC,CASSQATTGGPYGYTF
TRBD2,-,TRBV4-2,TRBJ2-7,TGTGCCTGTAGCGGGGGGCCTTCCTACGAGCAGTACTTC,CACSGGPSYEQYF
-,few,TRBV7-3,TRBJ1-1,TGTGCCAGCAGCTTATTACCCAGGTCAGAGACTGAAGCTTTCTTT,CASSLLPRSETEAFF
TRBD1,few,TRBV5-1,TRBJ2-1,TGCGCCAGCAGGGCGACAGGGGACTCCTACAATGAGCAGTTCTTC,CASRATGDSYNEQFF
TRBD1,few,TRBV5-6,TRBJ2-1,TGTGCCAGTTGGAGCCCGGGACAGGGTTACGATGAGCAGTTCTTC,CASWSPGQGYDEQFF
TRBD1,few,TRBV7-2,TRBJ1-1,TGTGCCAGCAGCCCCCAGGGGGGCACTGAAGCTTTCTTT,CASSPQGGTEAFF
-,-,TRBV10-3,TRBJ2-2,TGTGCCATCAGTGACCAAACCGGGGAGCTGTTTTTT,CAISDQTGELFF
-,-,TRBV4-1,TRBJ2-4,TGCGCCAGCAGCCGTACGGGGCTCACTGTTCAGTACTTC,CASSRTGLTVQYF
TRBD2,few,TRBV5-1,TRBJ2-7,TGCGCCAGCAGCTTGCGGGGACTAGCGGGAACCTACGAGCAGTACTTC,CASSLRGLAGTYEQYF
-,-,TRBV20-1,TRBJ2-2,TGCAGTGCTCCCGATGACACCGGGGAGCTGTTTTTT,CSAPDDTGELFF
-,-,TRBV10-3,TRBJ1-3,TGTGCCATCAGTGCGGTCACCCGCCATGGAAACACCATATATTTT,CAISAVTRHGNTIYF
-,-,TRBV7-9,TRBJ1-5,TGTGCCAGCAGCTCCGGGAGCAGGGGCAATCAGCCCCAGCATTTT,CASSSGSRGNQPQHF
TRBD2,-,TRBV10-2,TRBJ2-3,TGCGCCAGCAGCTCTAGCGGGGCCCTCGATACGCAGTATTTT,CASSSSGALDTQYF
-,few,TRBV7-9,TRBJ1-4,TGTGCCAGCAGCTCAAGGCTTCCCGAAAAACTGTTTTTT,CASSSRLPEKLFF
-,few,TRBV7-2,TRBJ2-5,TGTGCCAGCAGCTTCAGCCTTGGGGAGACCCAGTACTTC,CASSFSLGETQYF
TRBD2,-,TRBV6-5,TRBJ2-7,TGTGCCAGCAGTTACGGGGCGGGGGAACCCTACGAGCAGTACTTC,CASSYGAGEPYEQYF
-,few,TRBV5-1,TRBJ1-1,TGCGCCAGCAAGGACAGCACTGAAGCTTTCTTT,CASKDSTEAFF
-,many,TRBV5-6,TRBJ2-3,TGTGCCAGCAGCTTGGGTCCCCCCGAGGACTGGGGCACAGATACGCAGTATTTT,CASSLGPPEDWGTDTQYF
TRBD2,-,TRBV4-1,TRBJ2-6,TGCGCCAGCAGCTTCCGGCCTAGCGGGAGGATTATCTCTGGGGCCAACGTCCTGACTTTC,CASSFRPSGRIISGANVLTF
-,-,TRBV4-3,TRBJ2-3,TGCGCCAGCAGCCAAGAGTTTACGCCCGCAGATACGCAGTATTTT,CASSQEFTPADTQYF
TRBD1,few,TRBV9,TRBJ1-1,TGTGCCAGCAGCGCAGGGGGCACTGAAGCTTTCTTT,CASSAGGTEAFF